This T cell receptor (beta chain) was documented in a study of blood T cell repertoires in COVID-19. Original handling: Amplifying reference gene primers gave estimates of nucleated cell counts. Measured with immunoSEQ multiplex PCR; TCRdb has only the in-frame clones, and not every one. V, J and clone size are those of that table, while D and trimming were read from the DNA. This table has 150,000 to 200,000 clones, 84% appearing once. Germline loops: CDR1 SGHAT, CDR2 FQNNGV. The CDR3 extends over 16 amino acids. The ends lost 0 bases at V and 15 bases at J; junction bases unmatched: 15. The clonotype was recovered from a woman aged 25 to 39 who had been exposed to COVID-19. The chain carries TRBV11-2 and TRBJ2-1; 9 nucleotides agree with TRBD2. Sequencing input: PBMCs or T cells enriched from blood (not recorded which). CDR3 sequence reads: CASSLDPSGTIQRVFF. The CDR3 DNA is TGTGCCAGCAGCTTAGATCCTAGCGGGACCATCCAACGTGTGTTCTTC. Looking up the rest from reference TRBV11-2 and TRBJ2-1 gives the full variable domain: EAGVAQSPRYKIIEKRQSVAFWCNPISGHATLYWYQQILGQGPKLLIQFQNNGVVDDSQLPKDRFSAERLKGVDSTLKIQPAKLEDSAVYLCASSLDPSGTIQRVFFGPGTRLTVL.